The clone carrying this T cell receptor (beta chain) was observed a few times. The target antigen is unknown. The germline CDR1 and CDR2 sequences are LNHDA and SQIVND (reference sequence). CDR3 length equals 19 residues. Trimming left V 1 base short and J 0 bases short, with 19 bases between. This record comes from a study of cytomegalovirus exposure and HLA in healthy donors. General observations from the study: It was 160 or so TCR beta chains that were listed as cytomegalovirus-associated. An analysis that came later showed most CMV-associated TCR beta chains appearing HLA-restricted. Later analysis found that TCR beta chains associated with HLA were more clonally expanded than other, equally common chains.

The PCR was carried out with 60 Vbeta primers and 13 Jbeta primers. The table came from immunoSEQ multiplex PCR; TCRdb's copy has only in-frame clones and leaves some out. The sample holds some 100,000 clones, 79% seen once. The TCR originated in a female donor in good health and CMV-seropositive. The rearrangement links TRBV19 to TRBJ1-5, with D possibly being TRBD1 (6 bases). Input material: PBMCs. In DNA, the CDR3 is TGTGCCAGTAGTATAGGTCCTCCCAGGGGAGGGGATAGCAATCAGCCCCAGCATTTT. Its translation: CASSIGPPRGGDSNQPQHF. The full variable domain, with the rest looked up from reference TRBV19 and TRBJ1-5, is DGGITQSPKYLFRKEGQNVTLSCEQNLNHDAMYWYRQDPGQGLRLIYYSQIVNDFQKGDIAEGYSVSREKKESFPLTVTSAQKNPTAFYLCASSIGPPRGGDSNQPQHFGDGTRLSIL.